A single T cell receptor (beta chain) is shown here with its context. What it binds is unknown. 13 Jbeta primers and 60 Vbeta primers were used for the PCR. Using immunoSEQ multiplex PCR, the repertoire was profiled, and TCRdb retains in-frame clones only, with some absent. The sample shows under 200,000 clones, 75% to 90% of them seen only once. This entry comes from a study of cytomegalovirus exposure and HLA in healthy donors. On the study more broadly: As released early, the data held roughly 85 million unique TCRs from HLA-typed donors. Whole-study results and caveats: Later work associated 17,000 or so TCR beta sequences with HLA alleles at 0.05 false discovery rate.

V was trimmed by 6 bases and J by 8 bases, leaving 22 bases between them. CDR1 MNHEY and CDR2 SVGAGI come from the germline V gene. CDR3 length: 15 residues. This chain connects TRBV6-5 to TRBJ1-2; possible D gene TRBD1, 6 bases. Sequencing used PBMCs. The receptor was isolated from a male donor in good health and CMV-seronegative. CDR3 in DNA: TGTGCCAGCAGGGAGGGAGGGACAAGGTACTTCGGCTACACCTTC. The encoded protein is CASREGGTRYFGYTF.